Reported below is one T cell receptor beta chain. V shed 6 bases and J 7 bases; nucleotides not matched to a gene: 7. CDR3 length equals 14 residues. The germline gives CDR1 MNHEY, CDR2 SVGAGI. These data come from a study of blood T cell repertoires in COVID-19. The wider study: Acute and convalescent COVID-19 samples came from the United States, Italy and Spain. T cells, B-cell-depleted T cells, or PBMCs provided the cDNA or gDNA that served as material.

Per the authors' pipeline: Quantification of nucleated cells was approximated via reference gene primer amplification. The method was immunoSEQ multiplex PCR; TCRdb's version includes in-frame clones alone and lacks a portion of them. V and J calls plus clone size are reproduced from that table; the DNA served to infer D and trimming. The repertoire holds 40,000 to 50,000 clones, with approximately 85% as singletons. This TCR came from a human donor in a cohort sampled during active COVID-19. The donor label of this sample is uncertain. Input material: peripheral blood. This chain uses TRBV6-5 with TRBJ1-5; 9 bases agree with TRBD1. The CDR3 spells CASREGQGGQPQHF. In DNA form, the CDR3 reads TGTGCCAGCAGAGAGGGACAGGGCGGCCAGCCCCAGCATTTT.